The entry below describes one TCR beta chain. Its matching antigen is unknown. Sequencing was at deep level. The assay was immunoSEQ multiplex PCR, and TCRdb's table has in-frame clones only and misses some. Here the sample spans about 660,000 clones, around 67% being singletons. The record originates from a study of shared clonotypes between healthy human individuals. The CDR3 spans 14 residues. V dropped 5 bases and J dropped 8; count of bases not matched to a gene: 5. In germline, CDR1 is LNHNV, CDR2 YYDKDF (reference sequence). Study results and limitations: The sampled material consisted only of blood, and tissue repertoires are likely to differ.

Healthy and HIV-negative, the adult donors had no recent acute infections or vaccinations. CD4+ cells yielded CD45RA+ naive and CD45RA-negative memory subsets. The receptor was derived from a woman aged 25 to 39 in good health. The V and J genes are TRBV15 and TRBJ2-1; 11 bases are shared with TRBD2. Sequenced material: memory CD4+ T cells sorted from blood. The subset denotes: CD45RA-negative fraction. This CDR3 is CATSLAGGGHEQFF. The CDR3 DNA sequence: TGTGCCACCAGCTTAGCGGGAGGGGGCCATGAGCAGTTCTTC.